These 5 T cell receptor beta chains share one sample of origin, sequenced in a study of T-cell reconstitution after alpha-beta-depleted transplantation in children. This sample's TCRbeta library carried unique molecular identifier barcodes. TCRdb re-analysed the PCR reads in MiXCR, keeping a single row per CDR3 protein. The table has 450,000 to 600,000 distinct CDR3 sequences, under 12% seen once. Sequencing used PBMCs, obtained before TCRalphabeta/CD19-depleted stem cell transplant. These receptors came from a child aged 2 to 10 with inherited bone marrow failure, due to receive a stem cell transplant.

This clonotype came up a few times. This chain joins TRBV19 and TRBJ2-1, with 8 bases identical to TRBD2. The CDR3 runs 15 residues. Germline V CDR1 and CDR2: LNHDA, SQIVND (reference sequence). V gave up 7 bases and J gave up 5 bases; unmatched junction bases: 10. For the CDR3, the DNA is TGTGCCAGTATTCCCGGGACTAGAGGGAACAATGAGCAGTTCTTC. Its protein is CASIPGTRGNNEQFF. The full variable domain, completed using reference TRBV19 and TRBJ2-1, is DGGITQSPKYLFRKEGQNVTLSCEQNLNHDAMYWYRQDPGQGLRLIYYSQIVNDFQKGDIAEGYSVSREKKESFPLTVTSAQKNPTAFYLCASIPGTRGNNEQFFGPGTRLTVL.

The chain carries TRBV18 and TRBJ1-4; D gene uncertain. V lost 4 bases and J 0 bases, leaving 12 bases between the germline ends. CDR1 is KGHSH, CDR2 LQKENI, per germline. This CDR3 spans 16 amino acids. CDR3 nucleotides: TGTGCCAGCTCACGTACGAGGACGGCAACTAATGAAAAACTGTTTTTT. This codes for CASSRTRTATNEKLFF.

The genes are TRBV7-2 and TRBJ1-2, with TRBD1 matching over 11 bases. CDR1 and CDR2 from the germline V gene are SGHTA and FQGNSA. There are 14 residues in the CDR3. Trimming cost V 6 bases and J 4 bases; bases outside gene matches: 4. The CDR3 loop reads CASRDRGRFYGYTF. The CDR3 region has the DNA TGTGCCAGCAGGGACAGGGGGCGTTTCTATGGCTACACCTTC.

This clonotype has ten or more counts. The chain carries TRBV28 and TRBJ2-1, with D possibly TRBD2 on 6 matching bases. CDR3 size: 13 residues. The V gene's germline CDR1 is MDHEN and CDR2 SYDVKM. V shed 7 bases and J shed 8 bases, with 15 bases lying between them. The CDR3 coding sequence is TGTGCCAGCAACGGCGGGATAGGGGATGAGCAGTTCTTC. Residues: CASNGGIGDEQFF.

This clonotype was observed a single time. This may be a read error, as it is one base from a much larger clone. V and J are TRBV5-1 and TRBJ2-7, with 9 bases fitting TRBD2. The V and J ends lost 2 bases and 10 bases, in that order; junction bases with no gene match: 7. Germline V gene lookup returns CDR1 SGHRS and CDR2 YFSETQ. The CDR3 is made up of 13 amino acids. CDR3 nucleotide sequence: TGCGCCAGCAGCTTTACGACTAGCGGCGACCAGTACTTC. This encodes CASSFTTSGDQYF.